The 16 T cell receptor beta chains below all came from one sample that was sequenced in a study of blood T cell repertoires in COVID-19. Assay used: immunoSEQ multiplex PCR; TCRdb lists only in-frame clones, some missing. Among 40,000 to 65,000 clones, approximately 80% were seen once, and the ten largest hold 14% to 15%. Sequences were obtained from peripheral blood. The source of these receptors is a human donor in a cohort sampled during active COVID-19.

V is TRBV27 and J is TRBJ2-3; the match to TRBD1 covers 8 bases. The V gene's germline CDR1 is MNHEY and CDR2 SMNVEV (reference sequence). The CDR3 is 14 amino acids. Trimming cost V 6 bases and J 4 bases; bases outside gene matches: 6. The CDR3 nucleotides are TGTGCCAGCAGCGTCAGGGGGCCGGCAGATACGCAGTATTTT. This translates into CASSVRGPADTQYF.

The chain combines TRBV5-1 with TRBJ2-7; weak D call: TRBD2 (5 bases). V lost 3 bases, J lost 3 bases, and 10 bases lay in between. CDR1 is SGHRS and CDR2 is YFSETQ in the germline V gene. The CDR3 is 13 amino acids. The CDR3 nucleotides are TGCGCCAGCAGCTCCGGGGTCCTCTACGAGCAGTACTTC. Protein sequence: CASSSGVLYEQYF.

J is TRBJ2-7 and V is TRBV9; the D gene is possibly TRBD2 (6 bases). CDR3 length: 15 residues. Germline CDR1 is SGDLS and CDR2 is YYNGEE. Trimming took 0 bases from V and 4 from J, leaving 14 bases between them. The CDR3 DNA is TGTGCCAGCAGCGTAGGGCCCGGGAGAGGGTACGAGCAGTACTTC. This gives the protein CASSVGPGRGYEQYF.

The CDR3 is CASRRGGVNNEQFF. The CDR3 nucleotides read TGTGCCAGCAGGCGGGGTGGTGTAAACAATGAGCAGTTCTTC. This chain joins TRBV27 and TRBJ2-1; the D gene is possibly TRBD2 (6 bases). Trimming cost V 6 bases and J 5 bases, with 14 bases left between them. Germline CDR1 and CDR2: MNHEY and SMNVEV (reference sequence). The CDR3 is 14 residues long.

This clone was seen only once. The V and J genes are TRBV20-1 and TRBJ2-3; perhaps TRBD1 as D (6 bases). The germline V and J ends were trimmed by 3 bases and 6 bases, with 16 bases remaining between them. The CDR3 has 14 residues. Looked up from germline, CDR1 is DFQATT and CDR2 is SNEGSKA (reference sequence). The CDR3 DNA reads as TGCAGTGCTAGTCCCAGGGGTGTAATGGATACGCAGTATTTT. Its protein product is CSASPRGVMDTQYF.

The chain joins TRBV28 to TRBJ1-3; D is unclear. The V and J ends lost 5 bases and 9 bases respectively, with 11 bases between them. CDR3 length: 12 residues. The V gene's germline CDR1 is MDHEN and CDR2 SYDVKM. The CDR3 DNA reads as TGTGCCAGCAGTCTACCGACGGGCACCATATATTTT. This encodes CASSLPTGTIYF.

V gene TRBV5-1 combines with J gene TRBJ2-5, with D possibly matching TRBD1 (6 bases). The CDR3 sequence is 14 residues long. V lost 5 bases and J 5 bases, leaving 16 bases between the germline ends. Looked up from germline, CDR1 is SGHRS and CDR2 is YFSETQ. The CDR3 DNA sequence: TGCGCCAGCAGTGGGGGCCATTTTGGGGAGACCCAGTACTTC. Amino acid sequence: CASSGGHFGETQYF.

This clone was detected a few times. The chain uses TRBV16 and TRBJ1-6; D might be TRBD1 (5 bases). Trimming removed 2 bases at V and 9 bases at J, with 17 bases between. Germline V gives CDR1 KGHSY, CDR2 FQNENV. The CDR3 runs to 16 residues. DNA for the CDR3: TGTGCCAGCAGCCAAGGGCGGGACGGCCGTCCTTCACCCCTCCACTTT. This sequence encodes CASSQGRDGRPSPLHF. The variable domain in full, with the rest retrieved from reference TRBV16 and TRBJ1-6, is GEEVAQTPKHLVRGEGQKAKLYCAPIKGHSYVFWYQQVLKNEFKFLISFQNENVFDETGMPKERFSAKCLPNSPCSLEIQATKLEDSAVYFCASSQGRDGRPSPLHFGNGTRLTVT.

This chain links TRBV6-5 with TRBJ2-1; TRBD1 matches at 11 bases. Trimming took 4 bases from V and 10 from J; bases not matched to a gene: 9. The CDR3 extends over 15 amino acids. Per the germline V gene, CDR1 is MNHEY and CDR2 is SVGAGI. The CDR3 coding sequence is TGTGCCAGCAGTTTACAGGACAGGGGGCGAGGCGAGCAGTTCTTC. Translated: CASSLQDRGRGEQFF.

The V gene is TRBV15, the J gene TRBJ2-1; maybe TRBD1 (6 bases). The CDR3 consists of 13 residues. Germline V CDR1 and CDR2: LNHNV, YYDKDF (reference sequence). With 6 bases removed from V and 6 bases from J, the gap between germline ends came to 12 bases. The CDR3, as DNA: TGTGCCACCAGTAGAATACAGGGCAATGAGCAGTTCTTC. It is translated as CATSRIQGNEQFF. The whole variable domain, filled in from reference TRBV15 and TRBJ2-1, reads DAMVIQNPRYQVTQFGKPVTLSCSQTLNHNVMYWYQQKSSQAPKLLFHYYDKDFNNEADTPDNFQSRRPNTSFCFLDIRSPGLGDTAMYLCATSRIQGNEQFFGPGTRLTVL.

This clone was counted only a few times. The rearrangement links TRBV7-2 to TRBJ2-2, with a possible D match to TRBD2 (5 bases). The V and J ends lost 2 bases and 5 bases respectively, with 9 bases between them. CDR1 is SGHTA, CDR2 FQGNSA, per germline. The CDR3 consists of 14 residues. The CDR3 region has the DNA TGTGCCAGCAGCTTAATAGGGAGTACCGGGGAGCTGTTTTTT. Encoded protein: CASSLIGSTGELFF.

This rearrangement joins TRBV5-5 to TRBJ1-1, with 9 nucleotides matching TRBD1. Unmatched junction bases numbered 13, after V lost 3 bases and J lost 4 bases. CDR3 length: 17 residues. CDR1 is SGHKS and CDR2 is YYEKEE in the germline V gene (reference sequence). Here the CDR3 reads CASSSGQGLSVGTEAFF. CDR3 nucleotide sequence: TGTGCCAGCAGCTCCGGACAGGGGTTGTCGGTGGGCACTGAAGCTTTCTTT.

The V gene is TRBV5-1, the J gene TRBJ1-3, with 7 nucleotides matching TRBD1. This CDR3 comprises 16 residues. V dropped 2 bases and J dropped 0; count of bases not matched to a gene: 5. Germline loops: CDR1 SGHRS, CDR2 YFSETQ. The CDR3 here is CASSFDRASSGNTIYF. CDR3 in DNA: TGCGCCAGCAGCTTCGACAGGGCGAGCTCTGGAAACACCATATATTTT. The variable domain in full, completed from reference TRBV5-1 and TRBJ1-3, reads KAGVTQTPRYLIKTRGQQVTLSCSPISGHRSVSWYQQTPGQGLQFLFEYFSETQRNKGNFPGRFSGRQFSNSRSEMNVSTLELGDSALYLCASSFDRASSGNTIYFGEGSWLTVV.

The chain combines TRBV18 with TRBJ2-7; weak D call: TRBD1 (5 bases). Germline CDR1 and CDR2: KGHSH and LQKENI. Trimming took 4 bases from V and 5 from J, leaving 12 bases between them. The length of the CDR3 is 13 residues. CDR3 protein: CASSHTGSNEQYF. CDR3 coding DNA: TGTGCCAGCTCACATACAGGTTCGAACGAGCAGTACTTC. Complete variable domain (other parts from reference TRBV18 and TRBJ2-7): NAGVMQNPRHLVRRRGQEARLRCSPMKGHSHVYWYRQLPEEGLKFMVYLQKENIIDESGMPKERFSAEFPKEGPSILRIQQVVRGDSAAYFCASSHTGSNEQYFGPGTRLTVT.

Only a few counts were recorded for this clone. The rearrangement uses TRBV6-5 and TRBJ2-1, with D perhaps matching TRBD2 (5 bases). Germline V gene lookup returns CDR1 MNHEY and CDR2 SVGAGI. Trimming shortened V by 6 bases and J by 10 bases, and 13 bases separated the two germline ends. The CDR3 consists of 12 residues. CDR3 sequence: CASRNPSGEQFF. The CDR3 DNA is TGTGCCAGCAGAAATCCCTCGGGGGAGCAGTTCTTC.

The V and J genes are TRBV6-5 and TRBJ1-6, with unresolved D. Germline V gene data show CDR1 as MNHEY and CDR2 as SVGAGI. The V gene lost 1 base and the J gene lost 6 bases, with 4 bases spanning the gap. The CDR3 is 13 residues long. CDR3 DNA sequence: TGTGCCAGCAGTTACTTTCTTAATTCACCCCTCCACTTT. The encoded protein is CASSYFLNSPLHF.